The 26 T cell receptor beta chains listed next were all sequenced from one sample in a study of blood T cell repertoires in COVID-19. The data were produced by immunoSEQ multiplex PCR, yet TCRdb's version contains in-frame clones alone and is incomplete. The table includes over 250,000 clones, approximately 85% detected once. The source material was peripheral blood. The receptors come from a woman aged 70-85 years with acute or convalescent COVID-19.

This clone came up once. The genes are TRBV10-3 and TRBJ2-3; possibly TRBD1 for D (6 bases). Germline lookup yields CDR1 ENHRY and CDR2 SYGVKD. V lost 3 bases to trimming and J lost 8 bases, with 12 bases between them. There are 13 residues in the CDR3. The chain's CDR3 is CAISDDRRSTQYF. The CDR3 nucleotides are TGTGCCATCAGTGACGACAGGAGGAGTACGCAGTATTTT.

Comments on this clone: The sample has other DNA sequences that encode this CDR3 too. The chain has TRBV5-1 and TRBJ1-6; 7 bases are shared with TRBD1. The CDR3 extends over 16 amino acids. CDR1 and CDR2 from the germline V gene are SGHRS and YFSETQ. Germline trimming cut 4 bases from V and 1 base from J; bases unmatched to any gene: 5. The CDR3 loop is CASSRGGQSYNSPLHF. The DNA of the CDR3 is TGCGCCAGCAGCAGAGGGGGCCAGTCCTATAATTCACCCCTCCACTTT.

The V call is TRBV2, the J call TRBJ2-1; 7 bases line up with TRBD1. The CDR3 extends over 14 amino acids. The J segment lost 7 bases and the V segment lost 6 bases, leaving 9 bases of the junction unmatched. The germline CDR1 and CDR2 sequences are SNHLY and FYNNEI. The CDR3 here is CASRSYRGQNEQFF. CDR3 nucleotides: TGTGCCAGCAGATCTTACAGGGGTCAAAATGAGCAGTTCTTC.

Remarks on this clone: The junction departs from germline at one end; a sequencing error may be responsible. The CDR3 sequence: CASSGGQGQQTQYF. For the CDR3, the DNA is TGTGCCAGCAGCGGTGGACAGGGCCAACAGACCCAGTACTTC. The chain joins TRBV11-2 to TRBJ2-5, with 8 bases that match TRBD1. CDR1 and CDR2 from the germline V gene are SGHAT and FQNNGV. The CDR3 runs 14 residues.

The DNA of the CDR3 is TGTGCCAGTATGGACAGGATCGATGGCTACACCTTC. Its protein is CASMDRIDGYTF. The J gene is TRBJ1-2, the V gene TRBV19; 7 nucleotides align to TRBD1. This CDR3 is 12 amino acids long. Looked up from germline, CDR1 is LNHDA and CDR2 is SQIVND (reference sequence). V lost 7 bases, J lost 6 bases, and 5 bases stayed unmatched.

This clone turned up a few times. This chain joins TRBV14 and TRBJ1-6; D remains unclear. Germline lookup yields CDR1 SGHDN and CDR2 FVKESK. The CDR3 is 15 amino acids. V was cut by 4 bases and J by 7 bases, with 14 bases left in between. CDR3 in amino acids: CASSPLERRNSPLHF. In DNA, the CDR3 is TGTGCCAGCAGCCCCTTGGAGAGGCGCAATTCACCCCTCCACTTT. Based on the CDR3 plus reference TRBV14 and TRBJ1-6, the full variable domain is EAGVTQFPSHSVIEKGQTVTLRCDPISGHDNLYWYRRVMGKEIKFLLHFVKESKQDESGMPNNRFLAERTGGTYSTLKVQPAELEDSGVYFCASSPLERRNSPLHFGNGTRLTVT.

The chain is built from TRBV14 and TRBJ2-4; no firm D call. Looked up from germline, CDR1 is SGHDN and CDR2 is FVKESK. The CDR3 is 16 amino acids. V lost 1 base and J 0 bases, leaving 10 bases between the germline ends. The DNA for the CDR3 is TGTGCCAGCAGCCAAGGATTTGCGATAGCCAAAAACATTCAGTACTTC. It specifies CASSQGFAIAKNIQYF.

J is TRBJ2-2 and V is TRBV7-8; TRBD2 aligns across 8 bases. This CDR3 spans 17 amino acids. V lost 5 bases, J lost 5 bases, and 13 bases stayed unmatched. Looked up from germline, CDR1 is SGHVS and CDR2 is FQNEAQ. The CDR3 DNA is TGTGCCAGCAGCCTACGACTCCAGCGGGGGATTACCGGGGAGCTGTTTTTT. Translated: CASSLRLQRGITGELFF. Variable domain in full (rest from reference TRBV7-8 and TRBJ2-2): GAGVSQSPRYKVAKRGQDVALRCDPISGHVSLFWYQQALGQGPEFLTYFQNEAQLDKSGLPSDRFFAERPEGSVSTLKIQRTQQEDSAVYLCASSLRLQRGITGELFFGEGSRLTVL.

The J gene is TRBJ1-1, the V gene TRBV19; 7 positions agree with TRBD1. The CDR3 contains 13 residues. In germline, CDR1 is LNHDA, CDR2 SQIVND (reference sequence). Germline trimming cut 10 bases from V and 1 base from J; bases unmatched to any gene: 6. CDR3 loop: CATKTGQNTEAFF. The DNA of the CDR3 is TGTGCCACAAAGACAGGGCAGAACACTGAAGCTTTCTTT.

The chain joins TRBV4-2 to TRBJ1-2; the D is unclear. V was shortened by 3 bases and J by 8 bases, with 19 bases between the two germline ends. Germline V CDR1 and CDR2: LGHNA, YNFKEQ. This CDR3 has 15 residues. The CDR3 here is CASSQGGSITNGYTF. For the CDR3, the DNA is TGTGCCAGCAGCCAGGGAGGGAGTATAACTAACGGCTACACCTTC.

J is TRBJ2-5 and V is TRBV5-1; the D gene is possibly TRBD2 (5 bases). CDR1 is SGHRS and CDR2 is YFSETQ in the germline V gene. The CDR3 covers 12 residues. V was cut by 5 bases and J by 5 bases, with 10 bases left in between. CDR3 protein: CASRSRRETQYF. The CDR3 nucleotides read TGCGCCAGCAGATCAAGGAGGGAGACCCAGTACTTC.

This chain links TRBV11-2 with TRBJ1-1; 9 nucleotides align to TRBD1. The germline V gene has CDR1 SGHAT and CDR2 FQNNGV. V shed 1 base, J shed 1 base, and the junction held 1 base outside the gene matches. CDR3 size: 15 residues. The CDR3 bases are TGTGCCAGCAGCTTAGGGACAGGGGCGAACACTGAAGCTTTCTTT. Translation: CASSLGTGANTEAFF.

V and J are TRBV5-6 and TRBJ1-1; tentatively, D is TRBD1 (6 bases). The length of the CDR3 is 14 residues. The germline V and J ends were trimmed by 0 bases and 4 bases, with 10 bases remaining between them. The V gene's germline CDR1 is SGHDT and CDR2 YYEEEE. The CDR3 region is CASSLVRGGTEAFF. DNA of the CDR3: TGTGCCAGCAGCTTGGTCAGGGGTGGCACTGAAGCTTTCTTT.

The gene calls are TRBV10-3 and TRBJ2-2, with 8 bases that match TRBD1. Germline V CDR1 and CDR2: ENHRY, SYGVKD. The CDR3 runs 14 residues. V shed 4 bases, J shed 4 bases, and the junction held 2 bases outside the gene matches. CDR3 in DNA: TGTGCCATCAGTGGACAGGGGAGCACCGGGGAGCTGTTTTTT. Translating gives CAISGQGSTGELFF.

The chain employs TRBV6-5 and TRBJ1-1; 10 bases line up with TRBD1. This CDR3 spans 12 amino acids. Germline trimming cut 3 bases from V and 10 bases from J; bases unmatched to any gene: 2. CDR1 and CDR2 from the germline V gene are MNHEY and SVGAGI. For the CDR3, the DNA is TGTGCCAGCAGTTATCGGACAGGGGGAGCTTTCTTT. Its protein product is CASSYRTGGAFF.

The CDR3 region is CASSLRGAGLAGTDTQYF. DNA of the CDR3: TGTGCCAGCAGCCTAAGGGGGGCGGGGCTAGCGGGCACAGATACGCAGTATTTT. The rearrangement links TRBV11-2 to TRBJ2-3, with a weak D call TRBD2 (7 bases). CDR1 and CDR2 (germline): SGHAT, FQNNGV. The length of the CDR3 is 18 residues. Trimming took off 5 bases at V and 1 base at J, with 22 bases between the two ends.

The rearrangement joins TRBV7-2 to TRBJ1-2; 7 bases are a match to TRBD1. The CDR3 has 13 residues. The J segment lost 8 bases and the V segment lost 5 bases, leaving 8 bases of the junction unmatched. Per germline, CDR1 SGHTA and CDR2 FQGNSA. The CDR3 sequence: CASSPGTVGGYTF. The CDR3 nucleotides are TGTGCCAGCAGCCCCGGGACAGTCGGGGGCTACACCTTC.

V is TRBV11-2 and J is TRBJ2-3; TRBD2 might be the D (7 bases). This CDR3 comprises 15 residues. V was shortened by 3 bases and J by 5 bases, with 15 bases between the two germline ends. Germline loops: CDR1 SGHAT, CDR2 FQNNGV. CDR3 nucleotide sequence: TGTGCCAGCAGCTTTGGAGGGGGGGCGGGAGATACGCAGTATTTT. Translating gives CASSFGGGAGDTQYF.

This clone has a handful of counts. V gene TRBV7-9 combines with J gene TRBJ2-3; 7 nucleotides line up with TRBD1. The CDR3 runs 16 residues. V dropped 1 base and J dropped 2; count of bases not matched to a gene: 6. Germline V lookup: CDR1 SEHNR, CDR2 FQNEAQ (reference sequence). CDR3: CASSLDRTGSTDTQYF. Here the CDR3 DNA reads TGTGCCAGCAGCTTAGACCGGACAGGTTCCACAGATACGCAGTATTTT.

J is TRBJ1-2 and V is TRBV6-5; 7 nucleotides agree with TRBD1. The CDR3 loop spans 12 amino acids. V lost 6 bases to trimming and J lost 6 bases; unmatched junction nucleotides: 4. Germline V gene sequence: CDR1 MNHEY, CDR2 SVGAGI. CDR3 DNA: TGTGCCAGCAGCGCAGGGGGTCATGGCTACACCTTC. As protein: CASSAGGHGYTF.

In DNA form, the CDR3 reads TGTGCCAGCAAGGCCCTCGGGGATGACTACGAGCAGTACTTC. Protein product: CASKALGDDYEQYF. The chain employs TRBV2 and TRBJ2-7, with TRBD2 as a possible D gene (5 bases). CDR1 is SNHLY and CDR2 is FYNNEI in the germline V gene. The CDR3 consists of 14 residues. Trimming pared 7 bases from V and 3 bases from J, leaving 16 bases between.

The chain combines TRBV19 with TRBJ1-1; 9 bases align to TRBD1. This CDR3 is 15 amino acids long. V shed 1 base, J shed 6 bases, and the junction held 6 bases outside the gene matches. Germline V gives CDR1 LNHDA, CDR2 SQIVND (reference sequence). CDR3 protein: CASSIVWDRAAEAFF. The CDR3 DNA follows: TGTGCCAGTAGTATAGTTTGGGACAGGGCCGCTGAAGCTTTCTTT.

This clone was seen a handful of times. The rearrangement links TRBV3-1 (or the pseudogene TRBV3-2) to TRBJ1-6; 8 bases map to TRBD1. The CDR3 length is 15 residues. Germline CDR1 and CDR2: LGHDT and YNNKEL (reference sequence). The V gene end was trimmed by 1 base and the J gene end by 4 bases; junction bases not matched to a gene: 0. CDR3 nucleotides: TGTGCCAGCAGCCAAGGACAGGGGTATAATTCACCCCTCCACTTT. Its translation: CASSQGQGYNSPLHF.

The J gene is TRBJ1-1, the V gene TRBV5-6, with TRBD1 as a possible D gene (5 bases). Germline CDR1 SGHDT, CDR2 YYEEEE. Trimming removed 6 bases from V and 6 bases from J, with 12 bases in between. This CDR3 has 12 residues. Written as DNA, the CDR3 is TGTGCCAGCAACCTTAGGGGATCTGAAGCTTTCTTT. Its protein is CASNLRGSEAFF.

The V gene is TRBV7-6, the J gene TRBJ1-1; D uncertain. The V end was cut by 3 bases, the J end by 7 bases, with 6 bases between. This CDR3 has 11 residues. The germline CDR1 and CDR2 sequences are SGHVS and FNYEAQ. The CDR3: CASSFPGEAFF. The CDR3 DNA is TGTGCCAGCAGCTTCCCGGGTGAAGCTTTCTTT.

The chain combines TRBV2 with TRBJ2-3; TRBD2 matches at 7 bases. The CDR3 loop spans 13 amino acids. CDR1 and CDR2 (germline): SNHLY, FYNNEI. V trimming: 5 bases; J trimming: 5 bases; junction bases outside the gene matches: 4. As DNA, the CDR3 is TGTGCCAGCAGTACCCAGCGGGGAGATACGCAGTATTTT. Translation gives CASSTQRGDTQYF.